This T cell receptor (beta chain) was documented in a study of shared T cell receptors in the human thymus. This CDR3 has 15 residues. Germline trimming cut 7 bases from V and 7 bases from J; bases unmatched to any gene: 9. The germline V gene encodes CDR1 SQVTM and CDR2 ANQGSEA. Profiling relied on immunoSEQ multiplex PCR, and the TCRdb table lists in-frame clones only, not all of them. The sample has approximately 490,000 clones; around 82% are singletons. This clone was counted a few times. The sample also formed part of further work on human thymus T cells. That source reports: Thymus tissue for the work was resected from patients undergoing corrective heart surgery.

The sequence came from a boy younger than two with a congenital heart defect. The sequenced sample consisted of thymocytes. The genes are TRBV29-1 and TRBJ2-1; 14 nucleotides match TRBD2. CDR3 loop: CSGRTSGRPGNEQFF. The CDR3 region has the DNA TGCAGCGGCCGGACTAGCGGGAGGCCGGGGAATGAGCAGTTCTTC.